This is a list of T cell receptor beta chains from one sample in a study of T cell changes during pregnancy in multiple sclerosis. Sequencing used immunoSEQ multiplex PCR; TCRdb keeps in-frame clones, though not all of them. Among more than 80,000 clones listed, 92% were seen once. Material: peripheral blood, obtained in the first trimester of pregnancy. These receptors all come from a female donor with multiple sclerosis, enrolled in a pregnancy study. Each CDR3 is given with its conserved first and last residue.

CDR3: CASSLPRGYAEAFF
J: TRBJ1-1
V: TRBV4-1

CDR3: CAIRKPGQGTEAFF
J: TRBJ1-1
V: TRBV10-3

CDR3: CASSSRDSNTDTQYF
J: TRBJ2-3
V: TRBV7-8

CDR3: CASSVGQGTGNTIYF
J: TRBJ1-3
V: TRBV9

CDR3: CASSLFPTGVSGTQYF
J: TRBJ2-5
V: TRBV28

CDR3: CATSSTQGGPYNEQFF
J: TRBJ2-1
V: TRBV15

CDR3: CASSQIPGLGSSYEQYF
J: TRBJ2-7
V: TRBV4-1

CDR3: CAWSFNSGNTIYF
J: TRBJ1-3
V: TRBV30

CDR3: CASSMGGTLSYNEQFF
J: TRBJ2-1
V: TRBV19

CDR3: CAWSLTGTHGYTF
J: TRBJ1-2
V: TRBV30

CDR3: CASSPSGRAGYEQYF
J: TRBJ2-7
V: TRBV11-1

CDR3: CASSQALSGEKLFF
J: TRBJ1-4
V: TRBV7-8

CDR3: CASSRRGGSSYEQYF
J: TRBJ2-7
V: TRBV25-1

CDR3: CASSPGQGWTEAFF
J: TRBJ1-1
V: TRBV18

CDR3: CASSSDGTEETQYF
J: TRBJ2-5
V: TRBV7-3

CDR3: CASSLTGVETQYF
J: TRBJ2-5
V: TRBV5-5

CDR3: CARRKGTGGCQPQHF
J: TRBJ1-5
V: TRBV6-5

CDR3: CASSGIGIYGYTF
J: TRBJ1-2
V: TRBV7-8

CDR3: CARGQGSEAFF
J: TRBJ1-1
V: TRBV30

CDR3: CAWTRLAGGLEQYF
J: TRBJ2-7
V: TRBV30

CDR3: CASSQGTGSFYGYTF
J: TRBJ1-2
V: TRBV14

CDR3: CASSLGGGSGNTIYF
J: TRBJ1-3
V: TRBV5-6

CDR3: CASSFGGYEAFF
J: TRBJ1-1
V: TRBV5-4

CDR3: CSARDEKLFF
J: TRBJ1-4
V: TRBV29-1

CDR3: CASSGSGAGSSQYF
J: TRBJ2-3
V: TRBV9

CDR3: CAWGSSGREGETQYF
J: TRBJ2-5
V: TRBV30

CDR3: CAISGLAGGPFQSGDTQYF
J: TRBJ2-3
V: TRBV10-3

CDR3: CASSLVVGATRLNTGELFF
J: TRBJ2-2
V: TRBV7-2

CDR3: CASSYTGTGLEKLFF
J: TRBJ1-4
V: TRBV5-5

CDR3: CASSPRSRGASGANVLTF
J: TRBJ2-6
V: TRBV18

CDR3: CASSILAGGQETQYF
J: TRBJ2-5
V: TRBV19

CDR3: CACTLSKDFTYEQYF
J: TRBJ2-7
V: TRBV30

CDR3: CASRNQGLNTEAFF
J: TRBJ1-1
V: TRBV19

CDR3: CATSRDRNPGELFF
J: TRBJ2-2
V: TRBV15

CDR3: CASSALNRATQETQYF
J: TRBJ2-5
V: TRBV6-1

CDR3: CASSQLHRVRGGSNTEAFF
J: TRBJ1-1
V: TRBV4-1

CDR3: CASSLGRGSYEQYF
J: TRBJ2-7
V: TRBV11-2

CDR3: CASSQRPTSGSASTDTQYF
J: TRBJ2-3
V: TRBV4-3

CDR3: CASSSRQESSGNTIYF
J: TRBJ1-3
V: TRBV5-4

CDR3: CASNPGGPTEAFF
J: TRBJ1-1
V: TRBV19

CDR3: CASSYFQGRLNTEAFF
J: TRBJ1-1
V: TRBV5-1

CDR3: CASSPPDRVRTEAFF
J: TRBJ1-1
V: TRBV14

CDR3: CASSSGGTSPEQFF
J: TRBJ2-1
V: TRBV5-1

CDR3: CASTQGAGYGYTF
J: TRBJ1-2
V: TRBV30

CDR3: CATPLPGGRTGELFF
J: TRBJ2-2
V: TRBV19

CDR3: CSAMGPTGTAMNTEAFF
J: TRBJ1-1
V: TRBV29-1